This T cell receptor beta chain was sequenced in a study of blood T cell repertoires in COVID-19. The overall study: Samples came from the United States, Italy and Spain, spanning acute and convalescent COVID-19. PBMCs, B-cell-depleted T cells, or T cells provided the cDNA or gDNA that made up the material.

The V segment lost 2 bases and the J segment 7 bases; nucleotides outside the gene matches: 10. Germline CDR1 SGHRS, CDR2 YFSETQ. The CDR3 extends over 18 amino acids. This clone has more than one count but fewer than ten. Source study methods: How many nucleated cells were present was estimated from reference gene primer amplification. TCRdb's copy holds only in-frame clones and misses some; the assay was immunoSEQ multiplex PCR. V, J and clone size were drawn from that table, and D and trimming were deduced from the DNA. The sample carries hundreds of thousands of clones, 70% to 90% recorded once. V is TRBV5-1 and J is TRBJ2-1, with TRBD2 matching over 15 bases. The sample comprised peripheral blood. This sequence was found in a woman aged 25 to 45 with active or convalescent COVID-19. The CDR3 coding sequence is TGCGCCAGCAGCTTCGGACTAGCGGGAGGGCGCGGCCCAAATGAGCAGTTCTTC. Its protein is CASSFGLAGGRGPNEQFF.